The 5 T cell receptor beta chains listed next were all sequenced from one sample in a study of blood T cell repertoires in COVID-19. Profiled with immunoSEQ multiplex PCR; TCRdb holds only in-frame clones, not every one. The repertoire holds about 80,000 clones, with roughly 80% as singletons. The sequencing sample was made of peripheral blood. These receptor sequences come from a man in his sixties with COVID-19, enrolled during active disease.

This clone was counted only a few times. V usage is TRBV9 and J usage is TRBJ1-6; TRBD1 matches at 7 bases. V shed 4 bases, J shed 7 bases, and the junction held 8 bases outside the gene matches. Looked up from germline, CDR1 is SGDLS and CDR2 is YYNGEE. The CDR3 loop spans 15 amino acids. This chain's CDR3 is CASSKVGQINSPLHF. The CDR3 DNA reads TGTGCCAGCAGCAAAGTGGGACAGATAAATTCACCCCTCCACTTT.

There are many counts of this clone. The chain links TRBV25-1 to TRBJ2-3, with 9 bases fitting TRBD1. The trim removed 4 bases at V and 2 bases at J, leaving 7 bases unmatched. The CDR3 sequence is 16 residues long. CDR1 and CDR2 from the germline V gene are MGHDK and SYGVNS. The CDR3 sequence is CASSGWGQGDTDTQYF. The DNA for the CDR3 is TGTGCCAGCAGTGGCTGGGGACAGGGCGACACAGATACGCAGTATTTT. Using reference TRBV25-1 and TRBJ2-3 for the parts outside the CDR3, the full variable domain is EADIYQTPRYLVIGTGKKITLECSQTMGHDKMYWYQQDPGMELHLIHYSYGVNSTEKGDLSSESTVSRIRTEHFPLTLESARPSHTSQYLCASSGWGQGDTDTQYFGPGTRLTVL.

The V gene is TRBV21-1, the J gene TRBJ1-2; the DNA was not compared with TRBD1, the D call given in the table. TRBV21-1 is termed a pseudogene. This CDR3 region has 16 residues. In DNA form, the CDR3 reads TGTGCCAGCAGCAAAAAGGACAGGGGGCCTGACAATGGCTACACCTTC. Translated, it gives CASSKKDRGPDNGYTF.

This clone has only one observation. CDR3 nucleotides: TGTGCCAGCAGCTCCACTAGCGGGAGCAATGAGCAGTTCTTC. Translated, it gives CASSSTSGSNEQFF. The chain uses TRBV7-3 and TRBJ2-1, with 11 positions matching TRBD2. V trimming: 4 bases; J trimming: 6 bases; junction bases outside the gene matches: 2. Germline loops: CDR1 SGHTA, CDR2 FQGTGA. This CDR3 is 14 amino acids long.

This chain uses TRBV5-4 with TRBJ1-2; weak D call: TRBD1 (6 bases). The V and J ends lost 2 bases and 4 bases respectively, with 12 bases between them. CDR1 and CDR2 (germline): SGHNT, YYREEE (reference sequence). The CDR3 covers 14 residues. In DNA form, the CDR3 reads TGTGCCAGCAGCTTCAAAGACAGGCCCTATGGCTACACCTTC. This encodes CASSFKDRPYGYTF.